This TCR beta chain emerged from a study of blood T cell repertoires in COVID-19. V was pared by 3 bases and J by 5 bases, with 8 bases between. CDR3 length: 13 residues. Method: immunoSEQ multiplex PCR; TCRdb's copy keeps in-frame clones and lacks some. The repertoire holds about 99,000 clones, with 65% to 90% as singletons. The sequence derives from a man aged 60-69 years with acute or convalescent COVID-19. Sequenced input: peripheral blood. This chain joins TRBV12-3 or TRBV12-4 and TRBJ1-5; TRBD1 might be the D (5 bases). CDR3 residues: CASSLGHDQPQHF. CDR3 sequence (DNA): TGTGCCAGCAGTTTGGGGCATGATCAGCCCCAGCATTTT.